This T cell receptor beta chain comes out of a study of blood T cell repertoires in COVID-19 (dated by TCRdb to 2018 to 2021). About the study as a whole: The collaborator samples originated in the United States, Italy and Spain and spanned the acute and convalescent phases of COVID-19. The prospective study material was composed of cDNA or gDNA derived from T cells, B-cell-depleted T cells, or PBMCs. Deeply sampled blood TCRbeta repertoires from subjects exposed to, actively infected with, or recovered from COVID-19 were included in the dataset. A freely available public database, intended as a resource for researchers studying the immune response to SARS-CoV-2, is where the repertoires were released. Samples came from the ongoing ImmuneRACE study (first 160 participants) plus 1,254 subjects from 6 global collaborators. A de-identified subject ID, COVID-19 status, age in years and sex were almost always included in the sample metadata. Where available, HLA class I and class II types were taken from metadata supplied by the sample provider and were not determined by assay-based typing. Overall study outcomes, separate from this receptor: The amount of clinical and demographic metadata varied by source and participant and was provided uncurated.

Remarks on this clone: The specificity of this receptor is unknown. No per-base quality is available; no much larger clone lies one base away.

Collaborating institutions collected whole blood in K2EDTA tubes following their own protocols. For TCRbeta analysis, collaborators shipped samples in one of three forms: frozen whole blood, isolated PBMCs, or DNA extracted from either of those sample types. Trimming leaves V shorter by 4 bases and J shorter by 4 bases, with the junction holding 1 base beyond the gene matches. Including the terminal cysteine and phenylalanine, the CDR3 comprises 14 residues. The only DNA kept is the CDR3, 42 bases in frame from the first base. Taken from the germline V gene (reference sequence), the CDR1 and CDR2 loops are SGHNT and YYREEE. The immunoSEQ Assay, a bias-controlled multiplex PCR, was used to amplify TCRbeta CDR3 regions from genomic DNA. In the paper's pipeline: Within the assay, amplification of reference gene primers was used to estimate how many nucleated cells each sample contained. To quantify the absolute abundance of each unique TCRbeta CDR3 rearrangement, sequence reads were collapsed and filtered. For each sample, productive Simpson clonality was calculated as the square root of Simpson's diversity index across productive rearrangements. TCRdb provides this immuneACCESS table in a form limited to in-frame rearrangements. Some clones are lacking; in checked studies, under half of them reflect an unresolved V gene, and why the rest are absent is not known. Clone size and the V and J calls come from that table; the DNA yielded D and trimming. This sample comprises about 110,000 clones, 88% of them detected only once. Of the sample, under 3% falls within the top ten clones.

The chain uses TRBV5-4 and TRBJ2-7; 14 bases in the junction line up with TRBD2. Sequenced material: peripheral blood. This TCR came from a human donor in a cohort sampled during active COVID-19. At the DNA level, the sequence is TGTGCCAGCAGCCGGACTAGCGGGGGGTACGAGCAGTACTTC. Translation gives CASSRTSGGYEQYF.